This T cell receptor beta chain was identified in a study of blood T cell repertoires in COVID-19. Study context: COVID-19 samples, acute and convalescent, were from the United States, Italy and Spain. T cells, B-cell-depleted T cells, or PBMCs supplied cDNA or gDNA.

In the authors' methods: Counts of nucleated cells, estimated from reference gene primer amplification, were obtained. Clones were read by immunoSEQ multiplex PCR, and TCRdb kept only the in-frame ones, dropping some. D and trimming were read from the DNA, whereas the V and J calls and clone size are those reported in that table. The repertoire holds roughly 700,000 clones, approximately 90% seen once, with roughly 0.25% in the top ten. The CDR3 has 14 residues. The V gene lost 1 base and the J gene lost 7 bases, with 14 bases spanning the gap. CDR1 is SEHNR, CDR2 FQNEAQ, per germline (reference sequence).

Sequencing was carried out using peripheral blood. The rearrangement links TRBV7-9 to TRBJ2-7; TRBD1 might be the D (5 bases). This clonotype was obtained from a woman aged 18-29 years with acute or convalescent COVID-19. The CDR3 here is CASSLGVREEEQYF. In nucleotides, the CDR3 is TGTGCCAGCAGCTTAGGGGTCAGGGAAGAGGAGCAGTACTTC.